These 8 T cell receptor beta chains came from one sample sequenced in a study of blood T cell repertoires in COVID-19. Generated by immunoSEQ multiplex PCR, the TCRdb table keeps only in-frame clones and is missing some. The data show under 250,000 clones, 85% seen once. Sequencing used peripheral blood. These TCRs come from a woman aged 55-70 years with active or convalescent COVID-19.

V and J are TRBV7-2 and TRBJ2-3; a possible D gene is TRBD2 (7 bases). Germline values: CDR1 SGHTA, CDR2 FQGNSA. The CDR3 has 17 amino acids. Trimming left V 3 bases short and J 1 base short, with 17 bases between. CDR3 sequence: CASSLRRGGVGTDTQYF. The CDR3, as DNA: TGTGCCAGCAGCTTGAGGAGGGGGGGTGTTGGCACAGATACGCAGTATTTT.

V gene TRBV10-3 combines with J gene TRBJ1-1; perhaps TRBD1 as D (6 bases). Germline V gives CDR1 ENHRY, CDR2 SYGVKD. The germline V and J ends were trimmed by 5 bases and 1 base, with 14 bases remaining between them. CDR3 length: 15 residues. CDR3 in DNA: TGTGCCATCAGTCTTTGGGGGGGGCAGAACACTGAAGCTTTCTTT. Amino acids: CAISLWGGQNTEAFF.

This chain connects TRBV18 to TRBJ2-7, with 8 bases identical to TRBD1. CDR3 size: 15 residues. Germline V gives CDR1 KGHSH, CDR2 LQKENI. The V segment lost 1 base and the J segment 1 base; nucleotides outside the gene matches: 3. In nucleotides, the CDR3 is TGTGCCAGCTCACCACGACAGGGGAATTCCTACGAGCAGTACTTC. It translates to CASSPRQGNSYEQYF.

This chain uses TRBV6-1 with TRBJ1-4; D may be TRBD1 (6 bases). From germline, CDR1 is MNHNS and CDR2 SASEGT. Trimming removed 1 base at V and 4 bases at J, with 13 bases between. CDR3 length equals 16 residues. CDR3 in DNA: TGTGCCAGCAGTGAAGGTTTGGGGGCAGTTAATGAAAAACTGTTTTTT. Translated: CASSEGLGAVNEKLFF.

This clone was observed once. This chain joins TRBV6-5 and TRBJ2-1, with TRBD2 matching over 7 bases. The V segment lost 8 bases and the J segment 8 bases; nucleotides outside the gene matches: 12. CDR3 length equals 14 residues. Germline V CDR1 and CDR2: MNHEY, SVGAGI. CDR3 sequence reads: CASGLAVRGDEQFF. In DNA form, the CDR3 reads TGTGCCAGCGGGCTAGCGGTCCGTGGGGATGAGCAGTTCTTC.

V and J are TRBV7-9 and TRBJ2-1; 9 positions match TRBD2. The CDR3 contains 18 residues. J was trimmed by 2 bases and V by 5 bases; bases with no gene match: 13. The germline CDR1 and CDR2 sequences are SEHNR and FQNEAQ (reference sequence). The CDR3 DNA reads TGTGCCAGCAGCCCCGGAGGTAGCGGGAGTAGGCCCTACAATGAGCAGTTCTTC. Its protein product is CASSPGGSGSRPYNEQFF.

The rearrangement joins TRBV2 to TRBJ1-6; D ambiguous. V lost 6 bases, J lost 6 bases, and 15 bases lay in between. This CDR3 has 15 amino acids. Germline-derived CDR1 and CDR2 are SNHLY and FYNNEI. In DNA form, the CDR3 reads TGTGCCAGCAGAGGCGGGGAGGGCACTAATTCACCCCTCCACTTT. It yields the protein CASRGGEGTNSPLHF.

V and J are TRBV5-5 and TRBJ1-6; possible D gene TRBD1, 6 bases. The CDR3 is 15 residues long. With 2 bases removed from V and 6 bases from J, the gap between germline ends came to 12 bases. The V gene's germline CDR1 is SGHKS and CDR2 YYEKEE (reference sequence). CDR3 protein: CASSLQGTLNSPLHF. The CDR3 nucleotides are TGTGCCAGCAGCTTACAAGGGACACTTAATTCACCCCTCCACTTT. Drawing the rest from reference TRBV5-5 and TRBJ1-6, the complete variable domain is DAGVTQSPTHLIKTRGQQVTLRCSPISGHKSVSWYQQVLGQGPQFIFQYYEKEERGRGNFPDRFSARQFPNYSSELNVNALLLGDSALYLCASSLQGTLNSPLHFGNGTRLTVT.